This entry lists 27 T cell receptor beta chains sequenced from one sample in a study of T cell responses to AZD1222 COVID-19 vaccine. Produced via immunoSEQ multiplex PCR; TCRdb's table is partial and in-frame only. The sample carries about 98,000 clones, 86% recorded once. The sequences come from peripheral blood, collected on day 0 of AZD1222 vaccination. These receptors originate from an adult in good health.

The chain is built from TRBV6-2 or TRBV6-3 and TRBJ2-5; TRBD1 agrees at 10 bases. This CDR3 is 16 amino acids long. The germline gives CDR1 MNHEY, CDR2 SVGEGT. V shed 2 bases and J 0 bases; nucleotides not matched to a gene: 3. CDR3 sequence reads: CASSYGTGVYQETQYF. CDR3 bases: TGTGCCAGCAGTTACGGGACAGGGGTGTACCAAGAGACCCAGTACTTC.

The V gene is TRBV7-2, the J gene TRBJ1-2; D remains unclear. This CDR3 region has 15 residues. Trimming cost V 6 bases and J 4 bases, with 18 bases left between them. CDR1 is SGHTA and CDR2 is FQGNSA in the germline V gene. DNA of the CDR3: TGTGCCAGCAGTCCTATATGGACCTCCTCCTATGGCTACACCTTC. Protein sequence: CASSPIWTSSYGYTF.

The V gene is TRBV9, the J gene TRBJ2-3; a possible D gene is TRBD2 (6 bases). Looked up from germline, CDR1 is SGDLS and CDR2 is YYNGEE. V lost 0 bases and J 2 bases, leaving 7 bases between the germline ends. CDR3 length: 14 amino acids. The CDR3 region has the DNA TGTGCCAGCAGCGTAGGGGGGGTCACAGATACGCAGTATTTT. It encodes CASSVGGVTDTQYF.

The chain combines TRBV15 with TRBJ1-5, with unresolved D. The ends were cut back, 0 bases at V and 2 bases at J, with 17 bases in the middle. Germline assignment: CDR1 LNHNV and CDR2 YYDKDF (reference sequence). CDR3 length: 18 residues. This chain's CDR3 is CATSRDKAGKMGNQPQHF. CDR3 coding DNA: TGTGCCACCAGCAGAGATAAGGCAGGTAAAATGGGCAATCAGCCCCAGCATTTT.

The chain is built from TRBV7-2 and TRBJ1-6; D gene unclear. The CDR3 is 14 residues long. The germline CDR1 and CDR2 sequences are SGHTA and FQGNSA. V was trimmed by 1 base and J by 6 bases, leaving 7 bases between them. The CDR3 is CASSLGVGNSPLHF. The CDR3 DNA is TGTGCCAGCAGCTTAGGGGTTGGTAATTCACCCCTCCACTTT.

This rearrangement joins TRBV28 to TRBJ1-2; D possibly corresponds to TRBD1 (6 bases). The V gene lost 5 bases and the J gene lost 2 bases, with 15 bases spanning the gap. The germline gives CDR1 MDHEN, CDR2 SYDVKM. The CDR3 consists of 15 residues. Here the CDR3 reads CASSQTIQGNYGYTF. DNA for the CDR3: TGTGCCAGCAGTCAAACAATACAGGGAAACTATGGCTACACCTTC.

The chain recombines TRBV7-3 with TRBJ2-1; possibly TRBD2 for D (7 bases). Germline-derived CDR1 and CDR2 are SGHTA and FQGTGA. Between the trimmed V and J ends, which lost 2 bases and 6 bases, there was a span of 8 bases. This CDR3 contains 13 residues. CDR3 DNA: TGTGCCAGCAGCTTAGCGGGGGCCAATGAGCAGTTCTTC. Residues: CASSLAGANEQFF.

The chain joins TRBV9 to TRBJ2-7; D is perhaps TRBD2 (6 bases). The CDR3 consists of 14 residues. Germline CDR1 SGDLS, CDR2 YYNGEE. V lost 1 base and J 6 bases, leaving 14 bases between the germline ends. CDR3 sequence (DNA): TGTGCCAGCAGCGTAATAGGGGACGGGGGCGAGCAGTACTTC. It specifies CASSVIGDGGEQYF. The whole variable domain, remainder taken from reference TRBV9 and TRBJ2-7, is DSGVTQTPKHLITATGQRVTLRCSPRSGDLSVYWYQQSLDQGLQFLIQYYNGEERAKGNILERFSAQQFPDLHSELNLSSLELGDSALYFCASSVIGDGGEQYFGPGTRLTVT.

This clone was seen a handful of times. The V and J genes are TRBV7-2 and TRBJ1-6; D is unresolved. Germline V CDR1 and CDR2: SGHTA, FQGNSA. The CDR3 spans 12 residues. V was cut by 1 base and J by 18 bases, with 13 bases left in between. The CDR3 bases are TGTGCCAGCAGCTTAGGCACAGCCGGGCCCCACTTT. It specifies CASSLGTAGPHF.

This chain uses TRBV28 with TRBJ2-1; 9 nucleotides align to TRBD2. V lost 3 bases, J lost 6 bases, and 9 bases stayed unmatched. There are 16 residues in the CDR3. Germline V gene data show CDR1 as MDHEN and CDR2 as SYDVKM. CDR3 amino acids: CASSLDRGGRVNEQFF. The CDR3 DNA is TGTGCCAGCAGTTTGGATCGAGGCGGGAGGGTCAATGAGCAGTTCTTC. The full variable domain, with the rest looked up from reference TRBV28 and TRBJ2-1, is DVKVTQSSRYLVKRTGEKVFLECVQDMDHENMFWYRQDPGLGLRLIYFSYDVKMKEKGDIPEGYSVSREKKERFSLILESASTNQTSMYLCASSLDRGGRVNEQFFGPGTRLTVL.

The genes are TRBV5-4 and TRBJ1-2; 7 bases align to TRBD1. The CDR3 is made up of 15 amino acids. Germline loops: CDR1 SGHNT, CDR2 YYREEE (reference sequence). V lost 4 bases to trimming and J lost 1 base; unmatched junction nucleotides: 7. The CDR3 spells CASSRGTDNNYGYTF. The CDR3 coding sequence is TGTGCCAGCAGCCGTGGGACAGATAATAACTATGGCTACACCTTC.

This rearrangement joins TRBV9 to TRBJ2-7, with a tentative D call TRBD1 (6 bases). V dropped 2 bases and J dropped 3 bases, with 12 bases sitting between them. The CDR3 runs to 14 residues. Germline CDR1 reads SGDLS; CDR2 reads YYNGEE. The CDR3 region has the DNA TGTGCCAGCAGCGTGACAAGGGGGAGCTACGAGCAGTACTTC. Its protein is CASSVTRGSYEQYF.

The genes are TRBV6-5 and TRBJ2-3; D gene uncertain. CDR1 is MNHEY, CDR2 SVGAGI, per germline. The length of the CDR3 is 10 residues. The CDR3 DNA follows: TGTGGGGCCGGGCAGGATACGCAGTATTTT. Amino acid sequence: CGAGQDTQYF.

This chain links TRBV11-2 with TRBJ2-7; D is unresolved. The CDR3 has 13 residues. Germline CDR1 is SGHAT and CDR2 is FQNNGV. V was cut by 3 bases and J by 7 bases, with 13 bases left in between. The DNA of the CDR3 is TGTGCCAGCAGCTTCCTCGTTTGGGATGAGCAGTACTTC. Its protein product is CASSFLVWDEQYF.

CDR3 DNA sequence: TGTGCCAGCAGTGAAGACAGGGGACGGATTGAGCCCCAGCATTTT. Protein sequence: CASSEDRGRIEPQHF. This chain uses TRBV2 with TRBJ1-5; TRBD1 matches at 7 bases. CDR3 length equals 15 residues. Trimming took 1 base from V and 8 from J; bases not matched to a gene: 8. Germline V gene sequence: CDR1 SNHLY, CDR2 FYNNEI.

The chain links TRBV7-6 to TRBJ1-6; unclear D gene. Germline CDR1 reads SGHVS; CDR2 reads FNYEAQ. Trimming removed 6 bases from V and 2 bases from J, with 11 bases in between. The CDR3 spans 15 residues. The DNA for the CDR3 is TGTGCCAGCAGTCCTACAGAGACCTATAATTCACCCCTCCACTTT. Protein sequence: CASSPTETYNSPLHF.

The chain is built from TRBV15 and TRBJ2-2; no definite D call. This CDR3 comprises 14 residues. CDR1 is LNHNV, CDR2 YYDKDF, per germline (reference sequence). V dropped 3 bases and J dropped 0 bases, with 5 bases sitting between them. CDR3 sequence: CATSRDPNTGELFF. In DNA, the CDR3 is TGTGCCACCAGCAGGGACCCGAACACCGGGGAGCTGTTTTTT. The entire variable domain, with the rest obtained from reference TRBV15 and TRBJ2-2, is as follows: DAMVIQNPRYQVTQFGKPVTLSCSQTLNHNVMYWYQQKSSQAPKLLFHYYDKDFNNEADTPDNFQSRRPNTSFCFLDIRSPGLGDTAMYLCATSRDPNTGELFFGEGSRLTVL.

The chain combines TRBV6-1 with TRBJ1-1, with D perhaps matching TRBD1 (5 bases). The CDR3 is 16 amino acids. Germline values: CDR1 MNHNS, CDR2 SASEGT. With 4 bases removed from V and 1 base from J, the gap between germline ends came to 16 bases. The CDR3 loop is CASSVNEDIKNTEAFF. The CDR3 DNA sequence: TGTGCCAGCAGTGTCAACGAGGACATTAAGAACACTGAAGCTTTCTTT.

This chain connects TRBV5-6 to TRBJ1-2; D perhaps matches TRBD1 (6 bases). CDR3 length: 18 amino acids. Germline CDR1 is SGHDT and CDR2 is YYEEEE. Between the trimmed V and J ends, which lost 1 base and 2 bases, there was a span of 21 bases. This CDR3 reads CASSLYDRPDQLNYGYTF. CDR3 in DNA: TGTGCCAGCAGCTTGTACGACAGGCCCGACCAGCTCAACTATGGCTACACCTTC.

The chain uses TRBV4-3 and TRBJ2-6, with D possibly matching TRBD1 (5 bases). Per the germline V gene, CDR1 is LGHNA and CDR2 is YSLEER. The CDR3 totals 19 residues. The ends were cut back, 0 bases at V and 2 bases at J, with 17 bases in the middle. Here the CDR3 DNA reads TGCGCCAGCAGCCAAGATTGGCTCGCAGGGTTAGCTGGGGCCAACGTCCTGACTTTC. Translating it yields CASSQDWLAGLAGANVLTF.

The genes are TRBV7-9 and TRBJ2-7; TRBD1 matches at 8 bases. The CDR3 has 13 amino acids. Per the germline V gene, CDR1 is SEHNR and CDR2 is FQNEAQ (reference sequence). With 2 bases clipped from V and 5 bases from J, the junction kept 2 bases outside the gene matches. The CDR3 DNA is TGTGCCAGCAGCTTAAGACAGGGGAACGAGCAGTACTTC. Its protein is CASSLRQGNEQYF.

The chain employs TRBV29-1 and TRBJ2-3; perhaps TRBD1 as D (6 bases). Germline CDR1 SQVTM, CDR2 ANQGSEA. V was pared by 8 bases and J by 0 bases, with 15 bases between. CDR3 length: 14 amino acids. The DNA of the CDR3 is TGCAGCATCGACAGGCCCATTAGCACAGATACGCAGTATTTT. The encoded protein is CSIDRPISTDTQYF.

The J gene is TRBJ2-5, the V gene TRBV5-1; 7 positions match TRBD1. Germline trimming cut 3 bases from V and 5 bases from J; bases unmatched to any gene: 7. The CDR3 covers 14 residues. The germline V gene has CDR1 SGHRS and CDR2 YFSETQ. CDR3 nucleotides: TGCGCCAGCAGCTACCCGGGACAGCCGGAGACCCAGTACTTC. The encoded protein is CASSYPGQPETQYF.

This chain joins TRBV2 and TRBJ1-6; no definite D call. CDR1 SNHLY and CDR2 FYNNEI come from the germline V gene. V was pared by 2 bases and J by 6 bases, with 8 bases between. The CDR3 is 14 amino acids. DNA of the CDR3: TGTGCCAGCAGTGAAATTGGGGTTAATTCACCCCTCCACTTT. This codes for CASSEIGVNSPLHF.

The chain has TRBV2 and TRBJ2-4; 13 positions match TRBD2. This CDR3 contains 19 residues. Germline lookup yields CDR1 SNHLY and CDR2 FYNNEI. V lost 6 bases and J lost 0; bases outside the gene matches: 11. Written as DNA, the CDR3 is TGTGCCAGCAGGGGGAGACTAGCGGGGGGCCGTGAAGCCAAAAACATTCAGTACTTC. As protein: CASRGRLAGGREAKNIQYF. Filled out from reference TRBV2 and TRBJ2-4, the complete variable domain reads EPEVTQTPSHQVTQMGQEVILRCVPISNHLYFYWYRQILGQKVEFLVSFYNNEISEKSEIFDDQFSVERPDGSNFTLKIRSTKLEDSAMYFCASRGRLAGGREAKNIQYFGAGTRLSVL.

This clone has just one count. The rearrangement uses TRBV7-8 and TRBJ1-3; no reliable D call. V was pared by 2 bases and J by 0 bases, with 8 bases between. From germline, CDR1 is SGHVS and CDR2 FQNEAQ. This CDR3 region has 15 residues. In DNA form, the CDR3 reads TGTGCCAGCAGCTTATCGGCAGTCTCTGGAAACACCATATATTTT. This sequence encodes CASSLSAVSGNTIYF. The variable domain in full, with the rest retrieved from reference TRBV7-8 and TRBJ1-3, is GAGVSQSPRYKVAKRGQDVALRCDPISGHVSLFWYQQALGQGPEFLTYFQNEAQLDKSGLPSDRFFAERPEGSVSTLKIQRTQQEDSAVYLCASSLSAVSGNTIYFGEGSWLTVV.

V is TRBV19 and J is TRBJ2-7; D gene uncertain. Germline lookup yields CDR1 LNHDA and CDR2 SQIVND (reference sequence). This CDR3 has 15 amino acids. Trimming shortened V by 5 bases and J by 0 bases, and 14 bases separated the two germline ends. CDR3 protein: CASSDWTGNSYEQYF. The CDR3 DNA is TGTGCCAGTAGTGACTGGACCGGAAACTCCTACGAGCAGTACTTC.